The entry below describes one T cell receptor (beta chain). Generated by immunoSEQ multiplex PCR, the TCRdb table keeps only in-frame clones and is missing some. The top ten clones hold approximately 7.9% of a sample with some 48,000 clones, nearly 80% of them seen once. This record comes from a study of OX40 agonist ivuxolimab in advanced cancers. V dropped 6 bases and J dropped 3 bases, with 14 bases sitting between them. CDR3 length: 14 amino acids. Germline loops: CDR1 MRHNA, CDR2 SNTAGT. Here the sequenced sample was CD4+ or CD8+ T cells sorted from blood, taken in a trial of the OX40 agonist ivuxolimab. This clonotype was obtained from an adult with an advanced solid tumor such as melanoma, head and neck, liver or kidney cancer. V and J are TRBV6-4 and TRBJ1-1; D remains ambiguous. In nucleotides, the CDR3 is TGTGCCAGCAGCGCACTTAACTTGGACACTGAAGCTTTCTTT. This sequence encodes CASSALNLDTEAFF.